These 22 T cell receptor beta chains were all obtained from the same sample, sequenced in a study of T cells in Graves' hyperthyroidism and ophthalmopathy (dated by TCRdb to about 2019). The library was generated by multiplex PCR. Sequencing was carried out with an Illumina HiSeq 2000. TCR beta CDR3 regions were amplified from RNA transcripts. For the first round of RT-PCR on the TCR CDR3, the HTBI primer set was used together with the Qiagen OneStep RT-PCR kit. The raw public reads went through TCRdb reprocessing: fastp at Q25, MiXCR clone calling, in-frame beta chains kept. Entries are consolidated by CDR3 protein sequence, retaining the most common genes and DNA. In this sample the table shows hundreds of thousands of distinct CDR3 sequences, around 15% of which occur a single time. The ten largest clones take up roughly 10% of the sample. The sequenced sample was blood. These receptors were obtained from a woman younger than 35 with Graves' hyperthyroidism.

This clonotype was counted at least ten times. The chain couples TRBV2 to TRBJ2-7; D may match TRBD1 or TRBD2 (5 bases each). The CDR3 has 14 amino acids. V dropped 8 bases and J dropped 0 bases, with 14 bases sitting between them. Germline V lookup: CDR1 SNHLY, CDR2 FYNNEI. This CDR3 reads CASGSEGSSYEQYF. DNA of the CDR3: TGTGCCAGCGGATCCGAGGGGTCCTCCTACGAGCAGTACTTC.

In its sample, this clonotype was seen a few times. The V and J genes are TRBV30 and TRBJ1-2, with D tentatively TRBD1 (5 bases). The CDR3 spans 14 residues. The V and J ends lost 5 bases and 14 bases respectively, with 27 bases between them. Germline V gives CDR1 GTSNPN, CDR2 SVGIG (reference sequence). The CDR3 is CAWWVPGRRRSRTF. CDR3 in DNA: TGTGCCTGGTGGGTCCCGGGGCGACGAAGGAGTAGGACCTTC.

This clonotype was found a few times. This rearrangement joins TRBV28 to TRBJ1-4; D gene unclear. The CDR3 covers 12 residues. Germline V gene sequence: CDR1 MDHEN, CDR2 SYDVKM. V lost 2 bases and J lost 6, with 4 bases in between. The CDR3 spells CASSLADEKLFF. The CDR3 DNA follows: TGTGCCAGCAGTTTAGCCGATGAAAAACTGTTTTTT.

There are many counts of this clonotype. The J gene is TRBJ2-7, the V gene TRBV18; 8 nucleotides agree with TRBD1. The CDR3 runs 15 residues. Germline trimming cut 3 bases from V and 4 bases from J; bases unmatched to any gene: 8. Germline V gene data show CDR1 as KGHSH and CDR2 as LQKENI. CDR3 bases: TGTGCCAGCTCACCGGACAGGGTGAGCGGGTACGAGCAGTACTTC. Protein sequence: CASSPDRVSGYEQYF.

This clonotype was counted ten times or more. The rearrangement joins TRBV30 to TRBJ2-7, with D perhaps assigned TRBD1 or TRBD2 (6 bases each). Germline lookup yields CDR1 GTSNPN and CDR2 SVGIG (reference sequence). CDR3 length: 14 residues. V was pared by 0 bases and J by 2 bases, with 11 bases between. CDR3 nucleotide sequence: TGTGCCTGGAGTGTTGGAGGGGGTACCTACGAGCAGTACTTC. The encoded protein is CAWSVGGGTYEQYF. The whole variable domain, filled in from reference TRBV30 and TRBJ2-7, reads SQTIHQWPATLVQPVGSPLSLECTVEGTSNPNLYWYRQAAGRGLQLLFYSVGIGQISSEVPQNLSASRPQDRQFILSSKKLLLSDSGFYLCAWSVGGGTYEQYFGPGTRLTVT.

This clonotype was counted only a few times. The chain is built from TRBV19 and TRBJ1-1, with a possible D match to TRBD1 (5 bases). V lost 6 bases and J 1 base, leaving 18 bases between the germline ends. Germline-derived CDR1 and CDR2 are LNHDA and SQIVND (reference sequence). This CDR3 region has 16 residues. The CDR3 sequence: CASRPGFERENTEAFF. The CDR3 DNA sequence: TGTGCCAGTAGGCCAGGGTTTGAGAGGGAGAACACTGAAGCTTTCTTT.

This clonotype was counted many times. This chain joins TRBV11-2 and TRBJ2-3; D is undetermined. Deletions cut 3 bases from V and 4 bases from J, with 11 bases between. The germline CDR1 and CDR2 sequences are SGHAT and FQNNGV. There are 14 residues in the CDR3. The CDR3 loop reads CASSFRFGADTQYF. The DNA of the CDR3 is TGTGCCAGCAGCTTTAGGTTTGGGGCAGATACGCAGTATTTT.

In this sample, this clonotype turned up a few times. This chain uses TRBV6-2 or TRBV6-3 with TRBJ2-2, with 7 bases identical to TRBD1. Germline CDR1 and CDR2: MNHEY and SVGEGT. The V and J ends lost 4 bases and 3 bases, in that order; junction bases with no gene match: 14. There are 18 residues in the CDR3. CDR3 protein: CASSLQPRTGQYTGELFF. DNA for the CDR3: TGTGCCAGCAGTTTACAACCCCGGACAGGACAATACACCGGGGAGCTGTTTTTT.

The chain links TRBV7-9 to TRBJ1-5; unclear D gene. The ends were cut back, 2 bases at V and 6 bases at J, with 8 bases in the middle. This CDR3 has 13 amino acids. Germline loops: CDR1 SEHNR, CDR2 FQNEAQ (reference sequence). In nucleotides, the CDR3 is TGTGCCAGCAGCTTATGGGGATTTCAGCCCCAGCATTTT. Translating it yields CASSLWGFQPQHF.

This clonotype was seen repeatedly, ten times or more. The chain links TRBV2 to TRBJ2-1, with 9 positions matching TRBD1. The CDR3 sequence is 15 residues long. Germline values: CDR1 SNHLY, CDR2 FYNNEI. Losses at the gene ends were 5 bases for V and 1 base for J; bases not matched to a gene: 3. The DNA of the CDR3 is TGTGCCAGCAGTACAGGGGGCAGGTCCTACAATGAGCAGTTCTTC. Translated: CASSTGGRSYNEQFF.

This clonotype showed up just a few times. The V call is TRBV19, the J call TRBJ2-2; D not resolved. The CDR3 is 12 residues long. V lost 3 bases to trimming and J lost 6 bases, with 5 bases between them. Germline V gene data show CDR1 as LNHDA and CDR2 as SQIVND (reference sequence). The CDR3 is CASSITAGELFF. The CDR3 bases are TGTGCCAGTAGTATCACGGCCGGGGAGCTGTTTTTT.

This clonotype was picked up a small number of times. This sequence joins TRBV24-1 and TRBJ1-5; 7 bases fit TRBD1. CDR3 length: 15 amino acids. Trimming removed 3 bases from V and 6 bases from J; junction bases left unmatched: 7. Germline V CDR1 and CDR2: KGHDR, SFDVKD. The CDR3 region is CATSDRDRVTQPQHF. As DNA, the CDR3 is TGTGCCACCAGTGATAGAGACAGGGTCACTCAGCCCCAGCATTTT.

This clonotype was recorded many times. The chain has TRBV3-1 and TRBJ2-2; D call uncertain. V gave up 2 bases and J gave up 5 bases, with 3 bases separating them. This CDR3 is built from 12 residues. The germline CDR1 and CDR2 sequences are LGHDT and YNNKEL (reference sequence). The CDR3 region is CASSQFTGELFF. The CDR3 coding sequence is TGTGCCAGCAGCCAATTTACCGGGGAGCTGTTTTTT.

This clonotype showed up just a few times. CDR3 sequence: CASSGFTPGQGAWGYTF. For the CDR3, the DNA is TGTGCCAGCAGCGGTTTCACCCCGGGACAGGGGGCCTGGGGCTACACCTTC. The V gene is TRBV9, the J gene TRBJ1-2; 12 nucleotides line up with TRBD1. Germline V gene lookup returns CDR1 SGDLS and CDR2 YYNGEE. The J segment lost 8 bases and the V segment lost 3 bases, leaving 14 bases of the junction unmatched. The CDR3 has 17 residues. The full variable domain, with the rest looked up from reference TRBV9 and TRBJ1-2, is DSGVTQTPKHLITATGQRVTLRCSPRSGDLSVYWYQQSLDQGLQFLIQYYNGEERAKGNILERFSAQQFPDLHSELNLSSLELGDSALYFCASSGFTPGQGAWGYTFGSGTRLTVV.

DNA for the CDR3: TGCGCCAGCAGCCAAGGAGACGGGGGGCAGGAGACCCAGTACTTC. It encodes CASSQGDGGQETQYF. J is TRBJ2-5 and V is TRBV4-3; D possibly corresponds to TRBD2 (7 bases). V lost 1 base and J 5 bases, leaving 14 bases between the germline ends. The germline V gene has CDR1 LGHNA and CDR2 YSLEER. CDR3 length equals 15 residues.

This clonotype was seen repeatedly, ten times or more. This chain joins TRBV20-1 and TRBJ1-6, with 8 positions matching TRBD1. V was clipped by 6 bases and J by 9 bases; unmatched bases: 13. The CDR3 extends over 15 amino acids. Per the germline V gene, CDR1 is DFQATT and CDR2 is SNEGSKA (reference sequence). The CDR3 region is CSADRRGQGISPLHF. CDR3 coding DNA: TGCAGTGCGGATCGACGCGGACAGGGCATTTCACCCCTCCACTTT.

The V gene is TRBV27, the J gene TRBJ2-1; 7 bases agree with TRBD2. The CDR3 is made up of 15 amino acids. Germline CDR1 reads MNHEY; CDR2 reads SMNVEV (reference sequence). The trim removed 3 bases at V and 4 bases at J, leaving 6 bases unmatched. The CDR3 region is CASSFGGSDYNEQFF. The DNA of the CDR3 is TGTGCCAGCAGTTTCGGGGGGAGTGATTACAATGAGCAGTTCTTC.

This clonotype was seen ten or more times. The genes are TRBV20-1 and TRBJ2-5, with a possible D match to TRBD2 (6 bases). From germline, CDR1 is DFQATT and CDR2 SNEGSKA (reference sequence). The CDR3 is made up of 13 amino acids. V was pared by 5 bases and J by 4 bases, with 14 bases between. The DNA for the CDR3 is TGCAGTGCTCTGACTAGTCGGCGAGAGACCCAGTACTTC. It specifies CSALTSRRETQYF.

This clonotype was counted between two and nine times. The genes are TRBV25-1 and TRBJ2-7; D is perhaps TRBD2 (5 bases). There are 14 residues in the CDR3. The V gene's germline CDR1 is MGHDK and CDR2 SYGVNS. V shed 10 bases and J shed 5 bases, with 21 bases lying between them. DNA for the CDR3: TGTGCCATCTTCTTTGTGAGGGTTGGGGACGAGCAGTACTTC. It yields the protein CAIFFVRVGDEQYF.

This clonotype was found many times. The DNA for the CDR3 is TGTGCCAGCACCTCGAACGGGGGCACTGAAGCTTTCTTT. It specifies CASTSNGGTEAFF. This chain joins TRBV6-1 and TRBJ1-1; possible D gene TRBD1, 5 bases. CDR3 length equals 13 residues. CDR1 MNHNS and CDR2 SASEGT come from the germline V gene. Trimming took 7 bases from V and 4 from J, leaving 13 bases between them.

This clonotype has at least ten counts. The chain is built from TRBV12-3 or TRBV12-4 and TRBJ2-1; 11 bases agree with TRBD2. This CDR3 comprises 17 residues. With V trimmed by 6 bases and J by 7 bases, 14 bases remained unmatched. In DNA, the CDR3 is TGTGCCAGCAGAACCACGAGACTAGCGGGACTAAGAAATGAGCAGTTCTTC. This encodes CASRTTRLAGLRNEQFF.

The sample holds a few counts of this clonotype. The chain has TRBV27 and TRBJ1-5; 8 nucleotides align to TRBD1. Germline CDR1 is MNHEY and CDR2 is SMNVEV (reference sequence). This CDR3 is built from 14 residues. Trimming removed 4 bases from V and 5 bases from J; junction bases left unmatched: 4. CDR3 DNA: TGTGCCAGCAGTTGGTCAGGGGGCGATCAGCCCCAGCATTTT. Encoded protein: CASSWSGGDQPQHF.